Shown below are 30 T cell receptor beta chains from a single sample sequenced in a study of vaccination effects on CD4 cells after COVID-19. These receptors have no known antigen. CD4+ T cells specific for antigen were expanded with viral peptide pools by the ViraFEST assay before sequencing. CD4+ T cell isolation took place after less than 13 days of culture. Of the BNT162b2 and mRNA-1273 vaccines, participants received two doses of one or the other. Produced via immunoSEQ multiplex PCR; TCRdb's table is partial and in-frame only. The sample carries some 68,000 clones, around 81% recorded once. The specimen comprised CD4+ T cells from PBMCs cultured with HCoV-229E spike peptides, sampled after COVID-19 vaccination. The receptors originated from a human donor who received a COVID-19 vaccine.

The chain recombines TRBV3-1 (or the pseudogene TRBV3-2) with TRBJ1-2; 7 bases map to TRBD1. CDR3 length: 13 amino acids. J lost 4 bases, V lost 1 base, and 0 bases had no gene match. CDR1 is LGHDT and CDR2 is YNNKEL in the germline V gene (reference sequence). CDR3 sequence (DNA): TGTGCCAGCAGCCAAGCAGGGGGCTATGGCTACACCTTC. Translating gives CASSQAGGYGYTF.

The V gene is TRBV6-2 or TRBV6-3, the J gene TRBJ1-3, with no clear D. This CDR3 comprises 15 residues. Trimming shortened V by 6 bases and J by 0 bases, and 12 bases separated the two germline ends. Germline V gene data show CDR1 as MNHEY and CDR2 as SVGEGT. CDR3 amino acids: CASSPLMSSGNTIYF. The CDR3 DNA sequence: TGTGCCAGCAGCCCATTGATGTCCTCTGGAAACACCATATATTTT.

The genes are TRBV10-2 and TRBJ2-2; 9 bases match TRBD2. CDR1 is WSHSY, CDR2 SAAADI, per germline. The trim removed 8 bases at V and 6 bases at J, leaving 7 bases unmatched. The CDR3 is 14 residues long. CDR3 DNA sequence: TGCGCCAGCGCAGCGGGGGGCGCAGCCGGGGAGCTGTTTTTT. It codes for CASAAGGAAGELFF.

The chain is built from TRBV24-1 and TRBJ2-7; perhaps D is TRBD1 or TRBD2 (5 bases each). Looked up from germline, CDR1 is KGHDR and CDR2 is SFDVKD. The CDR3 is 16 amino acids. Trimming removed 6 bases at V and 1 base at J, with 18 bases between. CDR3 protein: CATSSGTGPQSYEQYV. CDR3 nucleotide sequence: TGTGCCACCAGTTCGGGGACCGGGCCTCAATCCTACGAGCAGTACGTC.

In this sample, this clone turned up once. V gene TRBV28 combines with J gene TRBJ2-2, with D uncertain. This CDR3 comprises 12 residues. CDR1 and CDR2 from the germline V gene are MDHEN and SYDVKM. The ends were cut back, 5 bases at V and 6 bases at J, with 7 bases in the middle. In DNA, the CDR3 is TGTGCCAGCAGTCTAGTTGCCGGGGAGCTGTTTTTT. Translation: CASSLVAGELFF.

The V gene is TRBV5-1, the J gene TRBJ1-3, with 12 bases matching TRBD1. Per germline, CDR1 SGHRS and CDR2 YFSETQ. The CDR3 is 16 amino acids. J gave up 2 bases and V 4 bases, and 4 bases lay outside the gene matches. CDR3: CASSPGQGATGNTIYF. The CDR3 coding sequence is TGCGCCAGCAGCCCGGGACAGGGGGCTACTGGAAACACCATATATTTT. Full variable domain (rest looked up from reference TRBV5-1 and TRBJ1-3): KAGVTQTPRYLIKTRGQQVTLSCSPISGHRSVSWYQQTPGQGLQFLFEYFSETQRNKGNFPGRFSGRQFSNSRSEMNVSTLELGDSALYLCASSPGQGATGNTIYFGEGSWLTVV.

The V call is TRBV5-8, the J call TRBJ1-3, with 7 bases aligning to TRBD1. Germline CDR1 SGHTS, CDR2 YDEGEE. The CDR3 is made up of 13 amino acids. Trimming at V came to 4 bases and at J to 4 bases, leaving 2 bases not matched to a gene. The CDR3 coding sequence is TGTGCCAGCAGCGAGGGGGCCGGAAACACCATATATTTT. It specifies CASSEGAGNTIYF.

The rearrangement joins TRBV6-1 to TRBJ2-5; D is perhaps TRBD1 or TRBD2 (5 bases each). Germline loops: CDR1 MNHNS, CDR2 SASEGT. CDR3 size: 15 residues. Trimming left V 2 bases short and J 2 bases short, with 12 bases between. The CDR3 loop is CASSEPGTMQETQYF. The CDR3 DNA reads TGTGCCAGCAGTGAACCGGGGACGATGCAAGAGACCCAGTACTTC.

V gene TRBV4-1 combines with J gene TRBJ2-5; 9 positions match TRBD2. V lost 2 bases to trimming and J lost 4 bases; unmatched junction nucleotides: 5. Germline-derived CDR1 and CDR2 are MGHRA and YSYEKL. The CDR3 runs to 15 residues. The DNA for the CDR3 is TGCGCCAGCAGCCAATCCGGGCGGGGGGGAGAGACCCAGTACTTC. It encodes CASSQSGRGGETQYF.

V gene TRBV9 combines with J gene TRBJ1-1; maybe TRBD1 (6 bases). CDR1 and CDR2 (germline): SGDLS, YYNGEE. The V and J ends lost 0 bases and 1 base respectively, with 7 bases between them. The CDR3 loop spans 14 amino acids. The CDR3 sequence: CASSVGRGNTEAFF. CDR3 DNA: TGTGCCAGCAGCGTAGGCAGGGGGAACACTGAAGCTTTCTTT.

This chain joins TRBV6-5 and TRBJ1-1; tentative D call: TRBD1 (6 bases). The V gene's germline CDR1 is MNHEY and CDR2 SVGAGI. CDR3 length equals 13 residues. With 6 bases removed from V and 4 bases from J, the gap between germline ends came to 12 bases. For the CDR3, the DNA is TGTGCCAGCAGACTACAGGGTTCCACTGAAGCTTTCTTT. It specifies CASRLQGSTEAFF.

This clone occurred once. The chain joins TRBV18 to TRBJ1-6, with D uncertain. Germline lookup yields CDR1 KGHSH and CDR2 LQKENI. CDR3 length: 14 residues. V was cut by 6 bases and J by 6 bases, with 12 bases left in between. The CDR3 DNA is TGTGCCAGCTCCCCATCAGCAACTAATTCACCCCTCCACTTT. Protein: CASSPSATNSPLHF.

The chain combines TRBV24-1 with TRBJ2-5; D might be TRBD1 or TRBD2, each matching 5 bases. Trimming took off 5 bases at V and 1 base at J, with 10 bases between the two ends. The germline V gene encodes CDR1 KGHDR and CDR2 SFDVKD. The CDR3 loop spans 14 amino acids. The CDR3 DNA is TGTGCCACCAGTGGGGCAGGGAGCCAAGAGACCCAGTACTTC. Its translation: CATSGAGSQETQYF.

V is TRBV19 and J is TRBJ2-3; D uncertain. The V gene lost 7 bases and the J gene lost 4 bases, with 12 bases spanning the gap. The CDR3 covers 13 residues. Per germline, CDR1 LNHDA and CDR2 SQIVND (reference sequence). The CDR3 DNA reads as TGTGCCAGTACCAACCTTGGCGCAGATACGCAGTATTTT. Protein: CASTNLGADTQYF.

This clone has only one observation. V and J are TRBV19 and TRBJ2-7; D is unresolved. V was shortened by 9 bases and J by 1 base, with 13 bases between the two germline ends. Germline V gene sequence: CDR1 LNHDA, CDR2 SQIVND (reference sequence). There are 13 residues in the CDR3. CDR3 DNA sequence: TGTGCCAGGGAATTCTCCCGTTCCTACGAGCAGTACGTC. It is translated as CAREFSRSYEQYV.

The rearrangement links TRBV7-9 to TRBJ1-2; D possibly corresponds to TRBD1 (5 bases). From germline, CDR1 is SEHNR and CDR2 FQNEAQ (reference sequence). This CDR3 has 15 amino acids. The V end was cut by 0 bases, the J end by 6 bases, with 14 bases between. The CDR3 spells CASSLAQRGRDGYTF. The CDR3 bases are TGTGCCAGCAGCTTAGCGCAAAGGGGTCGGGATGGCTACACCTTC. Full variable domain (rest looked up from reference TRBV7-9 and TRBJ1-2): DTGVSQNPRHKITKRGQNVTFRCDPISEHNRLYWYRQTLGQGPEFLTYFQNEAQLEKSRLLSDRFSAERPKGSFSTLEIQRTEQGDSAMYLCASSLAQRGRDGYTFGSGTRLTVV.

CDR3 in DNA: TGTGCCAGCAGCTACCTCACGGGACGGCCAGCAACTAATGAAAAACTGTTTTTT. It codes for CASSYLTGRPATNEKLFF. This rearrangement joins TRBV7-8 to TRBJ1-4, with D perhaps TRBD1 (5 bases). This CDR3 is built from 18 residues. With 4 bases removed from V and 0 bases from J, the gap between germline ends came to 18 bases. CDR1 and CDR2 from the germline V gene are SGHVS and FQNEAQ.

The chain carries TRBV29-1 and TRBJ2-1; 9 bases line up with TRBD1. The V gene end was trimmed by 5 bases and the J gene end by 2 bases; junction bases not matched to a gene: 10. The length of the CDR3 is 16 residues. Looked up from germline, CDR1 is SQVTM and CDR2 is ANQGSEA. CDR3 protein: CSVTGGAALTYNEQFF. DNA of the CDR3: TGCAGCGTTACAGGGGGCGCGGCCCTTACCTACAATGAGCAGTTCTTC.

V usage is TRBV21-1 and J usage is TRBJ2-7; the table's D gene call, TRBD1, was not cross checked with the DNA. TRBV21-1 is labeled a pseudogene. The CDR3 covers 13 residues. CDR3 loop: CASSKRGMYEQYV. The CDR3 DNA reads TGTGCCAGCAGCAAAAGGGGTATGTACGAGCAGTACGTC.

This chain connects TRBV10-2 to TRBJ1-1; weak D call: TRBD1 (5 bases). Trimming stripped 6 bases from V and 4 bases from J, with 18 bases between. The CDR3 sequence is 15 residues long. CDR1 WSHSY and CDR2 SAAADI come from the germline V gene. The chain's CDR3 is CASSKGGQGGTEAFF. For the CDR3, the DNA is TGCGCCAGCAGCAAAGGAGGGCAGGGTGGCACTGAAGCTTTCTTT.

Only one count was recorded for this clone. This chain uses TRBV5-1 with TRBJ2-3; perhaps TRBD2 as D (5 bases). Germline V gene lookup returns CDR1 SGHRS and CDR2 YFSETQ. There are 17 residues in the CDR3. Trimming shortened V by 3 bases and J by 0 bases, and 17 bases separated the two germline ends. CDR3 residues: CASSSPPRTRSTDTQYF. In DNA, the CDR3 is TGCGCCAGCAGCTCCCCCCCCCGGACTCGTAGCACAGATACGCAGTATTTT.

The chain employs TRBV7-2 and TRBJ1-2; D gene uncertain. V was trimmed by 1 base and J by 4 bases, leaving 10 bases between them. Germline lookup yields CDR1 SGHTA and CDR2 FQGNSA. This CDR3 spans 14 amino acids. CDR3 sequence: CASSLDYGSYGYTF. The CDR3 DNA is TGTGCCAGCAGCTTAGATTACGGTTCCTATGGCTACACCTTC. The whole variable domain, remainder taken from reference TRBV7-2 and TRBJ1-2, is GAGVSQSPSNKVTEKGKDVELRCDPISGHTALYWYRQSLGQGLEFLIYFQGNSAPDKSGLPSDRFSAERTGGSVSTLTIQRTQQEDSAVYLCASSLDYGSYGYTFGSGTRLTVV.

The rearrangement uses TRBV5-6 and TRBJ1-4, with D perhaps matching TRBD1 (5 bases). Germline loops: CDR1 SGHDT, CDR2 YYEEEE. There are 15 residues in the CDR3. Trimming took 0 bases from V and 4 from J, leaving 10 bases between them. The chain's CDR3 is CASSLDRLNNEKLFF. The CDR3 DNA sequence: TGTGCCAGCAGCTTGGACAGGTTGAATAATGAAAAACTGTTTTTT.

V gene TRBV28 combines with J gene TRBJ1-2, with TRBD1 identical over 7 bases. This CDR3 contains 12 residues. Losses at the gene ends were 6 bases for V and 7 bases for J; bases not matched to a gene: 5. CDR1 MDHEN and CDR2 SYDVKM come from the germline V gene. The CDR3 loop reads CASRWGQSGYTF. In DNA, the CDR3 is TGTGCCAGCAGATGGGGACAGTCTGGCTACACCTTC.

The chain joins TRBV25-1 to TRBJ2-2; TRBD2 is a possible D gene (5 bases). The CDR3 runs 14 residues. The germline CDR1 and CDR2 sequences are MGHDK and SYGVNS. With 7 bases removed from V and 8 bases from J, the gap between germline ends came to 17 bases. The CDR3 coding sequence is TGTGCCAGCACGGGATCCGGGCCGTTGGGGGAGCTGTTTTTT. It encodes CASTGSGPLGELFF.

V is TRBV6-6 and J is TRBJ1-3; D remains ambiguous. The CDR3 has 12 residues. The V and J ends lost 6 bases and 5 bases respectively, with 8 bases between them. Looked up from germline, CDR1 is MNHNY and CDR2 is SVGAGI (reference sequence). The CDR3, as DNA: TGTGCCAGCAGATCGGGCCGAAACACCATATATTTT. Translation: CASRSGRNTIYF.

The V and J genes are TRBV11-2 and TRBJ2-5; TRBD1 matches at 9 bases. V lost 5 bases and J lost 5; bases outside the gene matches: 6. CDR1 is SGHAT, CDR2 FQNNGV, per germline. The CDR3 runs to 14 residues. The CDR3 sequence: CASSHGTGWETQYF. In nucleotides, the CDR3 is TGTGCCAGCAGCCACGGGACAGGGTGGGAGACCCAGTACTTC.

The chain couples TRBV2 to TRBJ2-7; D is ambiguous. Trimming cost V 4 bases and J 3 bases, with 4 bases left between them. The CDR3 is 11 amino acids. Per germline, CDR1 SNHLY and CDR2 FYNNEI. CDR3 residues: CASSVLYEQYV. Here the CDR3 DNA reads TGTGCCAGCAGTGTCCTCTACGAGCAGTACGTC.

This chain uses TRBV18 with TRBJ1-3; D ambiguous. The CDR3 has 15 residues. Germline V gene sequence: CDR1 KGHSH, CDR2 LQKENI. Trimming shortened V by 2 bases and J by 4 bases, and 12 bases separated the two germline ends. The CDR3 protein is CASSPGRVVGNTIYF. The CDR3 coding sequence is TGTGCCAGCTCACCAGGTCGTGTAGTAGGAAACACCATATATTTT. The variable domain in full, completed from reference TRBV18 and TRBJ1-3, reads NAGVMQNPRHLVRRRGQEARLRCSPMKGHSHVYWYRQLPEEGLKFMVYLQKENIIDESGMPKERFSAEFPKEGPSILRIQQVVRGDSAAYFCASSPGRVVGNTIYFGEGSWLTVV.

The chain couples TRBV2 to TRBJ2-7, with a tentative D call TRBD1 (6 bases). Germline CDR1 is SNHLY and CDR2 is FYNNEI. CDR3 length: 13 residues. V lost 4 bases and J lost 4, with 11 bases in between. CDR3 nucleotides: TGTGCCAGCAGTGTTGGGGGCTCTTACGAGCAGTACGTC. Translation: CASSVGGSYEQYV.